This TCR beta chain was sequenced during a study of beta chain features in type 1 diabetes. Turning to the study itself: All samples together contributed around 98,000,000 sorted cells for examination.

With respect to this clone: Its specificity is not known.

All of the isolated RNA was reverse transcribed, so expressed TCRB transcripts were sequenced. The protocol was immunoSEQ multiplex PCR, while the TCRdb copy is restricted to in-frame clones and leaves out a portion. The table shows about 150,000 clones, with 7.5% to 10% occurring only once. J lost 3 bases, V lost 5 bases, and 10 bases had no gene match. Germline assignment: CDR1 SQVTM and CDR2 ANQGSEA. CDR3 length: 15 amino acids. Study-wide results and caveats: Moderately but significantly shorter TCRB CDR3s were found in Type 1 diabetes patients in all four CD4+ subsets. Across patients, naive, central memory and Treg TCRB repertoires exhibited apparently greater similarity than was observed across healthy donors.

Each sorted fraction was over 95% pure. The rearrangement joins TRBV29-1 to TRBJ2-7, with 10 nucleotides matching TRBD1. Material for sequencing was central memory CD4+ T cells from blood. The origin of this receptor is a man younger than 35 in good health. CDR3 region: CSVSGTGVRGYEQYF. The CDR3 DNA reads TGCAGCGTTTCCGGGACAGGGGTTCGGGGCTACGAGCAGTACTTC.